The 9 T cell receptor beta chains below were found in one sample sequenced in a study of T cells in localized non-small cell lung cancer. The protocol was immunoSEQ multiplex PCR, while the TCRdb copy is restricted to in-frame clones and leaves out a portion. The sample yields more than 70,000 clones, 84% seen once. Sequenced material: peripheral blood, taken before any cancer treatment. Receptors were obtained from a man aged 40 to 75 with stage I lung adenocarcinoma.

The rearrangement links TRBV7-2 to TRBJ1-2; D not resolved. Germline V gives CDR1 SGHTA, CDR2 FQGNSA. This CDR3 spans 13 amino acids. V shed 1 base and J shed 4 bases, with 7 bases lying between them. This CDR3 reads CASSLGASYGYTF. CDR3 in DNA: TGTGCCAGCAGCTTAGGCGCCAGCTATGGCTACACCTTC.

The gene calls are TRBV7-2 and TRBJ2-1; D tentatively fits TRBD1 or TRBD2 (6 bases each). The CDR3 has 15 residues. Germline lookup yields CDR1 SGHTA and CDR2 FQGNSA. V shed 4 bases and J shed 7 bases, with 17 bases lying between them. DNA for the CDR3: TGTGCCAGCAGCTCCCGCCCGGGGGCCGGGAATGAGCAGTTCTTC. It encodes CASSSRPGAGNEQFF.

This chain joins TRBV9 and TRBJ2-5; D gene ambiguous. The CDR3 length is 13 residues. V was pared by 0 bases and J by 5 bases, with 8 bases between. Per the germline V gene, CDR1 is SGDLS and CDR2 is YYNGEE. The CDR3 reads CASSVELRETQYF. In DNA form, the CDR3 reads TGTGCCAGCAGCGTAGAATTAAGGGAGACCCAGTACTTC.

This clone was observed a handful of times. The V call is TRBV6-1, the J call TRBJ1-1; no clear D. This CDR3 has 13 residues. The V gene lost 6 bases and the J gene lost 3 bases, with 11 bases spanning the gap. Germline V gives CDR1 MNHNS, CDR2 SASEGT. In nucleotides, the CDR3 is TGTGCCAGCAGCGCTACACTTGACACTGAAGCTTTCTTT. Protein sequence: CASSATLDTEAFF.

The V gene is TRBV30, the J gene TRBJ1-5; D might be TRBD1 (5 bases). The CDR3 has 14 residues. CDR1 is GTSNPN and CDR2 is SVGIG in the germline V gene (reference sequence). V lost 3 bases and J 3 bases, leaving 12 bases between the germline ends. The CDR3 loop is CAWSPGRINQPQHF. CDR3 bases: TGTGCCTGGAGCCCGGGACGGATCAATCAGCCCCAGCATTTT.

This rearrangement joins TRBV5-1 to TRBJ1-3; D uncertain. The germline V gene encodes CDR1 SGHRS and CDR2 YFSETQ. The CDR3 runs to 15 residues. V was clipped by 5 bases and J by 0 bases, with 12 bases between them. As DNA, the CDR3 is TGCGCCAGCAGAAAGGACGAAAACTCTGGAAACACCATATATTTT. This translates into CASRKDENSGNTIYF.

The chain is built from TRBV9 and TRBJ2-1; D is possibly TRBD2 (6 bases). This CDR3 region has 13 residues. Germline values: CDR1 SGDLS, CDR2 YYNGEE. Trimming removed 3 bases at V and 13 bases at J, with 17 bases between. The CDR3 loop reads CASSAGGSSEQFF. CDR3 in DNA: TGTGCCAGCAGCGCTGGTGGGTCTAGCGAACAGTTCTTC.

The V and J genes are TRBV19 and TRBJ2-1; D is uncertain. The CDR3 is 12 amino acids. With 8 bases removed from V and 5 bases from J, the gap between germline ends came to 10 bases. Germline V gene lookup returns CDR1 LNHDA and CDR2 SQIVND (reference sequence). Here the CDR3 DNA reads TGTGCCAGTGTGGGGAACGACAATGAGCAGTTCTTC. Protein: CASVGNDNEQFF.

The J gene is TRBJ1-1, the V gene TRBV18, with unresolved D. The germline gives CDR1 KGHSH, CDR2 LQKENI. V lost 5 bases, J lost 1 base, and 14 bases lay in between. This CDR3 region has 15 residues. CDR3 nucleotide sequence: TGTGCCAGCTCAGGTCAGACCGTAGCGAACACTGAAGCTTTCTTT. Protein sequence: CASSGQTVANTEAFF.